Listed below are T cell receptor beta chains from one sample, sequenced in a study of blood T cell repertoires in COVID-19. TCRdb keeps only in-frame clones here, not all; method: immunoSEQ multiplex PCR. The sample contains about 290,000 clones, about nine tenths of which appear only once. The source material was PBMCs or T cells enriched from blood (not recorded which). These receptors came from a woman between 40 and 50 years old who had recovered from COVID-19. Each CDR3 is given with its conserved first and last residue. Fields, in order: D gene, V gene, clone size, J gene, CDR3 DNA, CDR3 protein. A D gene is named only where the DNA matches it firmly. Part of the rows lack a size; the others show once, few, many or a class for expanded clones.

TRBD1	TRBV6-5	-	TRBJ1-1	TGTGCCAGCAGGCCCCGGGACAGGGAAGCTTTCTTT	CASRPRDREAFF
-	TRBV12-2	-	TRBJ1-6	TGTGCAACTCGTGAGGGAGGGAGACAGGAGATGAATTCACCCCTCCACTTT	CATREGGRQEMNSPLHF
TRBD1	TRBV7-2	-	TRBJ2-1	TGTGCCAGCAGCCCTTGGACAGGGGAGAGAGATGAGCAGTTCTTC	CASSPWTGERDEQFF
TRBD1	TRBV9	-	TRBJ1-2	TGTGCCAGCAGCGTAGTGGGACAGGGAGATGGCTACACCTTC	CASSVVGQGDGYTF
-	TRBV4-3	-	TRBJ2-3	TGCGCCAGCATCCGGGGGACTAGCACAGATACGCAGTATTTT	CASIRGTSTDTQYF
-	TRBV5-4	-	TRBJ1-2	TGTGCCAGCAGCACCACGACACTTTATGGCTACACCTTC	CASSTTTLYGYTF
-	TRBV6-2/TRBV6-3	-	TRBJ2-5	TGTGCCAGCAGTTACACAGACAGACGGGGGGAGACCCAGTACTTC	CASSYTDRRGETQYF
-	TRBV28	-	TRBJ2-7	TGTGCCAGCAGTTCAGGGTTGTGGGAGCAGTACTTC	CASSSGLWEQYF
TRBD1	TRBV11-1	-	TRBJ2-7	TGTGCCAGCAGCTTAACAGGGGGCTACGAGCAGTACTTC	CASSLTGGYEQYF
-	TRBV3-1/TRBV3-2	-	TRBJ2-6	TGTGCCAGCAGCCAAGGGCAGTCTGGGGCCAACGTCCTGACTTTC	CASSQGQSGANVLTF
-	TRBV18	-	TRBJ2-7	TGTGCCAGCTCCTCCTCCGGCAAGGGGGCCTACGAGCAGTACTTC	CASSSSGKGAYEQYF
-	TRBV6-2/TRBV6-3	-	TRBJ2-5	TGTGCCAGCAGTTACAGGGGACGGAGGGTAGAGACCCAGTACTTC	CASSYRGRRVETQYF
TRBD2	TRBV30	once	TRBJ2-2	TGTGCCTGGAGTGACCAAGCGGGAGGGCCGTACACCGGGGAGCTGTTTTTT	CAWSDQAGGPYTGELFF
-	TRBV15	few	TRBJ1-2	TGTGCCACCAGCAGACAGGGCCTGGATGGCTACACCTTC	CATSRQGLDGYTF
-	TRBV9	-	TRBJ1-1	TGTGCCAGCAGCGTGGCCCAGGGAGGGACTGAAGCTTTCTTT	CASSVAQGGTEAFF
-	TRBV9	-	TRBJ2-2	TGTGCCAGCAGCGTAGTAGGTCAGGGGAAGCTGTTTTTT	CASSVVGQGKLFF
-	TRBV13	-	TRBJ1-1	TGTGCCAGCAGCTTAGGCCTAACCGCAGGGGTTTTT	CASSLGLTAGVF
-	TRBV27	once	TRBJ1-2	TGTGCCAGCAGACCGAAAGGGGCAGGGTATAACTATGGCTACACCTTC	CASRPKGAGYNYGYTF
-	TRBV29-1	once	TRBJ1-2	TGCAGCGTCTCACAGAAGATTAACTATGGCTACACCTTC	CSVSQKINYGYTF
-	TRBV7-6	-	TRBJ1-1	TGTGCCAGCAGCTTGGGCCGAACATTGAACACTGAAGCTTTCTTT	CASSLGRTLNTEAFF
TRBD1	TRBV5-4	-	TRBJ1-2	TGTGCCAGCAGCTCGGGACAGGGCTATGGCTACACCTTC	CASSSGQGYGYTF
-	TRBV10-3	-	TRBJ2-7	TGTGCCATCAGTGAGAGGACTGCATTCTACGAGCAGTACTTC	CAISERTAFYEQYF
TRBD1	TRBV6-2/TRBV6-3	once	TRBJ2-7	TGTGCCAGCAGTTACATTGGGACAGGGGCCTACGAGCAGTACTTC	CASSYIGTGAYEQYF
TRBD1	TRBV30	-	TRBJ1-1	TGTGCCTGGAGAGAAACAGGGGTGACTGAAGCTTTCTTT	CAWRETGVTEAFF
-	TRBV19	-	TRBJ1-5	TGTGCCAGTAGTAGTATAGACACTGCCAATCAGCCCCAGCATTTT	CASSSIDTANQPQHF
TRBD1	TRBV2	-	TRBJ1-5	TGTGCCAGCAGTGTTGGACAGGGAATCAATCAGCCCCAGCATTTT	CASSVGQGINQPQHF
-	TRBV11-1	-	TRBJ1-6	TGTGCCAGCAGCCCCACGACAGGCGCCCTCCACTTT	CASSPTTGALHF
-	TRBV18	-	TRBJ2-2	TGTGCCAGCTCACCACCCGGGGGGCCGAACACCGGGGAGCTGTTTTTT	CASSPPGGPNTGELFF
TRBD1	TRBV6-5	-	TRBJ1-3	TGTGCCAGCCACCGGACAGGCTCTGGAAACACCATATATTTT	CASHRTGSGNTIYF
-	TRBV5-5	-	TRBJ1-3	TGTGCCAGCAGCTTGGGGGACTACTCTGGAAACACCATATATTTT	CASSLGDYSGNTIYF
TRBD1	TRBV4-1	-	TRBJ1-4	TGCGCCAGCAGCCAAGGGACAGGGGGCAATGAAAAACTGTTTTTT	CASSQGTGGNEKLFF
TRBD2	TRBV15	-	TRBJ2-5	TGTGCCACCAGCAGAGAAGGGACTAGGAAAGAGACCCAGTACTTC	CATSREGTRKETQYF
TRBD1	TRBV19	once	TRBJ2-3	TGTGCCAGTAGTATAGCGACAGGGGCCCCCACAGATACGCAGTATTTT	CASSIATGAPTDTQYF
-	TRBV4-1	-	TRBJ1-1	TGCGCCAGCAGCCACCGCCTGAAGGGACACCCGAACACTGAAGCTTTCTTT	CASSHRLKGHPNTEAFF
-	TRBV12-3/TRBV12-4	-	TRBJ1-1	TGTGCCAGCAGTCCCAGGGTGAACACTGAAGCTTTCTTT	CASSPRVNTEAFF
TRBD1	TRBV10-1	-	TRBJ1-1	TGCGCCAGCAGTGACCGGACAGGTCCGACCACTGAAGCTTTCTTT	CASSDRTGPTTEAFF
-	TRBV6-6	-	TRBJ2-1	TGTGCCAGCAGTTATGATTTTAGTGCCAATGAGCAGTTCTTC	CASSYDFSANEQFF
-	TRBV7-2	-	TRBJ1-5	TGTGCCAGCAGTTTCAGGGAGGGTCAGCCCCAGCATTTT	CASSFREGQPQHF
-	TRBV5-5	once	TRBJ2-3	TGTGCCAGCAGCTTTGGGCAGTTCACAGATACGCAGTATTTT	CASSFGQFTDTQYF
-	TRBV29-1	-	TRBJ2-1	TGCAGCGCTGACAGGTCCAATGAGCAGTTCTTC	CSADRSNEQFF
-	TRBV7-3	-	TRBJ1-1	TGTGCCAGCAGACCTACGGGGTCAGGGAACACTGAAGCTTTCTTT	CASRPTGSGNTEAFF
TRBD2	TRBV13	-	TRBJ2-3	TGTGCCAGCAGCGGATCCGAGGGGCTAGCGGGGATGATGGGCACAGATACGCAGTATTTT	CASSGSEGLAGMMGTDTQYF
TRBD2	TRBV6-5	-	TRBJ2-7	TGTGCCAGCAGGACCTTGGGGAGGGCCTACGAGCAGTACTTC	CASRTLGRAYEQYF
TRBD1	TRBV2	-	TRBJ1-5	TGTGCCAGCAGCCCTGGGACAGCCAATCAGCCCCAGCATTTT	CASSPGTANQPQHF
TRBD1	TRBV5-1	-	TRBJ1-4	TGCGCCAGCAGCTTGGCTCCGGGACAGGGTGGTGAAAAACTGTTTTTT	CASSLAPGQGGEKLFF
-	TRBV6-5	-	TRBJ1-6	TGTGCCAGCGGGGAGACACCGGCGAGATCACCCCTCCACTTT	CASGETPARSPLHF
-	TRBV30	few	TRBJ1-2	TGTGCCTGGAGTGTAAGGGAGAACCTAGCTAACTATGGCTACACCTTC	CAWSVRENLANYGYTF
-	TRBV6-1	-	TRBJ1-1	TGTGCCAGCACCCTAAGTCAGGGGATGGCTGAAGCTTTCTTT	CASTLSQGMAEAFF
-	TRBV7-2	once	TRBJ2-3	TGTGCCAGCAGCTCGCAGGGGCAAACCGGGGATACGCAGTATTTT	CASSSQGQTGDTQYF
TRBD1	TRBV2	-	TRBJ2-5	TGTGCCACTGGACAGGGCCAAGAGACCCAGTACTTC	CATGQGQETQYF
-	TRBV5-4	-	TRBJ2-5	TGTGCCAGCAGCTTGGTCGGGAGTAAAGAGACCCAGTACTTC	CASSLVGSKETQYF
-	TRBV30	-	TRBJ1-5	TGTGCCTGGAGTCAGGGAGGGGGACAGCCCCAGCATTTT	CAWSQGGGQPQHF